A single TCR beta chain is shown here with its context. Its antigen remains unidentified. Libraries were prepared by immunoSEQ multiplex PCR; TCRdb keeps only in-frame clonotypes and omits some of them. The sample shows 40,000 to 55,000 clones, approximately 79% of them seen only once. The sample is drawn from a study of T cells in tumors after PD-1 blockade. Germline V gene lookup returns CDR1 LNHNV and CDR2 YYDKDF (reference sequence). The CDR3 extends over 16 amino acids. V was pared by 5 bases and J by 4 bases, with 19 bases between. Whole-study findings and limits: Peripheral recruitment is suggested, as some novel exhausted tumor clones were in pre-treatment blood.

Sequencing was performed on PBMCs, taken before anti-PD-1 treatment. This chain connects TRBV15 to TRBJ2-3, with D perhaps matching TRBD2 (6 bases). This TCR was recovered from a human donor with basal cell carcinoma. CDR3 protein: CATSPQLGGTADTQYF. CDR3 DNA sequence: TGTGCCACCAGCCCTCAACTCGGGGGAACTGCAGATACGCAGTATTTT. The full variable domain, completed using reference TRBV15 and TRBJ2-3, is DAMVIQNPRYQVTQFGKPVTLSCSQTLNHNVMYWYQQKSSQAPKLLFHYYDKDFNNEADTPDNFQSRRPNTSFCFLDIRSPGLGDTAMYLCATSPQLGGTADTQYFGPGTRLTVL.